The source of this TCR beta chain is a study of response to subunit inactivated influenza vaccine. General study points: Authors suggested few new T cells are recruited by each seasonal influenza vaccination.

About this clonotype: The antigen remains undetermined.

Using its own MiXCR run on the RT-PCR reads, TCRdb lists one record per CDR3 protein. The sample gives some 640,000 distinct CDR3 sequences, around 14% of which show up once; roughly 6.4% is in the top ten. CDR1 SGHDT and CDR2 YYEEEE come from the germline V gene. V was trimmed by 0 bases and J by 7 bases, leaving 14 bases between them. The CDR3 has 14 residues. Specimen: PBMCs from blood, collected 14 days before vaccination. The TCR originated in a middle-aged man who received an inactivated influenza vaccine. V usage is TRBV5-6 and J usage is TRBJ2-7; perhaps TRBD1 as D (6 bases). The CDR3 DNA reads as TGTGCCAGCAGCTTGGGGGGGCTCTTGCGGGAGCAGTACTTC. Translated, it gives CASSLGGLLREQYF.